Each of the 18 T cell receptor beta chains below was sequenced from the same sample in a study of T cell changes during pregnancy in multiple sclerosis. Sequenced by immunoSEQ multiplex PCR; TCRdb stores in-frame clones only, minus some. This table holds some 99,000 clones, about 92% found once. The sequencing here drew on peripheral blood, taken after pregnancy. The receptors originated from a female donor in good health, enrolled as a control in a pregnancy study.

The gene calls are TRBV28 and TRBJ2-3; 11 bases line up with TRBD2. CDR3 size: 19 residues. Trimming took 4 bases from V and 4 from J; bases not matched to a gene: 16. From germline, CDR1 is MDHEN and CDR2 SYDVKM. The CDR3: CASSSPDVIAGGPPDTQYF. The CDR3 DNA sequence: TGTGCCAGCAGTTCCCCCGACGTGATAGCGGGAGGGCCACCAGATACGCAGTATTTT.

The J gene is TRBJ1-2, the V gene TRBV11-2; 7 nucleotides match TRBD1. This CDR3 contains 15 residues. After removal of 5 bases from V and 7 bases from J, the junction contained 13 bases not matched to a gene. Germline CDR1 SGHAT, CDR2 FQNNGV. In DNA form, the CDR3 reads TGTGCCAGCAGCCGGGTCACAGGGGTTCTTCCTGGCTACACCTTC. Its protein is CASSRVTGVLPGYTF. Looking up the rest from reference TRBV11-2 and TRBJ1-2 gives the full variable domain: EAGVAQSPRYKIIEKRQSVAFWCNPISGHATLYWYQQILGQGPKLLIQFQNNGVVDDSQLPKDRFSAERLKGVDSTLKIQPAKLEDSAVYLCASSRVTGVLPGYTFGSGTRLTVV.

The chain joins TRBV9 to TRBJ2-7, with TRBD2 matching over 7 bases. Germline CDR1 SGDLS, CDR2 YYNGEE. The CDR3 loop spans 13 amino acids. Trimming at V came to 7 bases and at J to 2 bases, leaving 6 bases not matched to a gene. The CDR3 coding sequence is TGTGCCAGCTCCGGGGACTATACCTACGAGCAGTACTTC. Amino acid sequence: CASSGDYTYEQYF.

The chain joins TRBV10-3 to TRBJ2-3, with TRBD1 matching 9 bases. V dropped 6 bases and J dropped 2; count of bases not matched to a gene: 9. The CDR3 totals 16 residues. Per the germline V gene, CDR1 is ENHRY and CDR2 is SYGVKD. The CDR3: CAISQGGTGNTDTQYF. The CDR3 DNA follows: TGTGCCATCAGCCAAGGGGGGACAGGGAACACAGATACGCAGTATTTT.

This CDR3 is CASSNPPGVEQFF. The CDR3 bases are TGTGCCAGTAGTAACCCACCGGGAGTGGAGCAGTTCTTC. The chain carries TRBV19 and TRBJ2-1; D may be TRBD2 (6 bases). The CDR3 is 13 amino acids. V lost 4 bases to trimming and J lost 10 bases, with 14 bases between them. Germline CDR1 and CDR2: LNHDA and SQIVND (reference sequence).

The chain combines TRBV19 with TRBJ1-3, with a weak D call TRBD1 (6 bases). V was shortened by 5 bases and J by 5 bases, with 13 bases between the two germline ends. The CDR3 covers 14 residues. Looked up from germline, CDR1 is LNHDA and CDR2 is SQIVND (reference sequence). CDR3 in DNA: TGTGCCAGTAGTCCGGGACACAAGAGAAACACCATATATTTT. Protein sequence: CASSPGHKRNTIYF. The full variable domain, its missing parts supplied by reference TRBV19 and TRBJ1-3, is DGGITQSPKYLFRKEGQNVTLSCEQNLNHDAMYWYRQDPGQGLRLIYYSQIVNDFQKGDIAEGYSVSREKKESFPLTVTSAQKNPTAFYLCASSPGHKRNTIYFGEGSWLTVV.

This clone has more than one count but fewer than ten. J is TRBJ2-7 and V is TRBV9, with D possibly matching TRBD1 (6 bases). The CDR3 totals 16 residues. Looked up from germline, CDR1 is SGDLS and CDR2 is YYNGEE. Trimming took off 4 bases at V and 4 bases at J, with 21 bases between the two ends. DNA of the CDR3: TGTGCCAGCAGCTTGGAGACAGGCCTCCCTCCTTACGAGCAGTACTTC. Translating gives CASSLETGLPPYEQYF.

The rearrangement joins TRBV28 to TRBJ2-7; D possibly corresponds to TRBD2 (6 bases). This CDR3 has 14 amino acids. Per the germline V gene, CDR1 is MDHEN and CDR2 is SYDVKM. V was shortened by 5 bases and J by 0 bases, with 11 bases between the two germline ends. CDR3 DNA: TGTGCCAGCAGTCACGGGACTGCCTCCTACGAGCAGTACTTC. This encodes CASSHGTASYEQYF.

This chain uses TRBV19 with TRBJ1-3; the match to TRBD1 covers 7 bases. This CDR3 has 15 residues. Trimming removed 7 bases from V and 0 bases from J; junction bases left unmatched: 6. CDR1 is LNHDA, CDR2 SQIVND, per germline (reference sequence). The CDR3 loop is CASIPGQNSGNTIYF. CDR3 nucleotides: TGTGCCAGTATCCCGGGACAGAACTCTGGAAACACCATATATTTT.

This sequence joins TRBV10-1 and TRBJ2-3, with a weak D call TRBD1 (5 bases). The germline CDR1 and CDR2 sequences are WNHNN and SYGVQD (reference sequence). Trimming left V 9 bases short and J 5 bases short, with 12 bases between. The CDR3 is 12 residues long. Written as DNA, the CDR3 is TGCGCCAGTGGGATAACAGGAGATACGCAGTATTTT. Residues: CASGITGDTQYF.

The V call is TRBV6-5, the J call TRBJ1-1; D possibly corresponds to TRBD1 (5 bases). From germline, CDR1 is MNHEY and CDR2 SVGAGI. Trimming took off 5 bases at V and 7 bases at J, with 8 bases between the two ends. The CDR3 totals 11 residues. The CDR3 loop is CASSKGIEAFF. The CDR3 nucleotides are TGTGCCAGCAGTAAGGGGATTGAAGCTTTCTTT.

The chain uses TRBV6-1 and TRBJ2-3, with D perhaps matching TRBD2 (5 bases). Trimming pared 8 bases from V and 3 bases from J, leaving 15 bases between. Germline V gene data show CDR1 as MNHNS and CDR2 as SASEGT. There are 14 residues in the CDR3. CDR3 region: CASWSGFGTDTQYF. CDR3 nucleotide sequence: TGTGCCAGCTGGTCGGGATTCGGGACAGATACGCAGTATTTT.

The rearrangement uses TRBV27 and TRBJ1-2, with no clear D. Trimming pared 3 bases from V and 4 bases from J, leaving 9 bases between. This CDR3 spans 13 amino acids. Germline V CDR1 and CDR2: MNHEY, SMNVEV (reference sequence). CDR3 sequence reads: CASSLGGSYGYTF. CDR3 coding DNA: TGTGCCAGCAGTTTGGGAGGGAGCTATGGCTACACCTTC.

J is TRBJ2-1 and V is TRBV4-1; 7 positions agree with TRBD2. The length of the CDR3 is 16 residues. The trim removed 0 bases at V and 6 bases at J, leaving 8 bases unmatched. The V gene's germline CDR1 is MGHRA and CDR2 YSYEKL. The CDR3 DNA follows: TGCGCCAGCAGCCAAGATTGGGCTAGCGGCCTCAATGAGCAGTTCTTC. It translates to CASSQDWASGLNEQFF.

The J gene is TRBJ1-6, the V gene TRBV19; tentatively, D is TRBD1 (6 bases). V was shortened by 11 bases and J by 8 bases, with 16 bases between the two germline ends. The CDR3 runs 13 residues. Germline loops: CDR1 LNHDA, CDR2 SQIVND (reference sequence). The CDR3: CASSGGQDSPLHF. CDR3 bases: TGTGCCTCCTCGGGGGGGCAGGATTCACCCCTCCACTTT.

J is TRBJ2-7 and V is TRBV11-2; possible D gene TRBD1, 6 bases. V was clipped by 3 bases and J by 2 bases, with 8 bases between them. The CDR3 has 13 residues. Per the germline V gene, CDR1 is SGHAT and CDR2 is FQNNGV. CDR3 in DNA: TGTGCCAGCAGCTTGGACAGAGCCTACGAGCAGTACTTC. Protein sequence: CASSLDRAYEQYF.

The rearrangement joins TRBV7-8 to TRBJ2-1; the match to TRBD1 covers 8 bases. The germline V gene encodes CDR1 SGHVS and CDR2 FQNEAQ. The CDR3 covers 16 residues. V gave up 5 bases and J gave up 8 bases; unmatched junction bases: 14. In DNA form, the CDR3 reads TGTGCCAGCAGCGGCCGGGACAGGTGGAGGCGGGATGAGCAGTTCTTC. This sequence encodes CASSGRDRWRRDEQFF.

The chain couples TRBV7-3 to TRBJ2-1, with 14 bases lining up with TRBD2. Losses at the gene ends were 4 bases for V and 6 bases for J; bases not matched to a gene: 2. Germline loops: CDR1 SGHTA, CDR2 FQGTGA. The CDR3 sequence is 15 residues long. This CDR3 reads CASSSTSGGANEQFF. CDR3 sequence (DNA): TGTGCCAGCAGCTCGACTAGCGGGGGGGCCAATGAGCAGTTCTTC.